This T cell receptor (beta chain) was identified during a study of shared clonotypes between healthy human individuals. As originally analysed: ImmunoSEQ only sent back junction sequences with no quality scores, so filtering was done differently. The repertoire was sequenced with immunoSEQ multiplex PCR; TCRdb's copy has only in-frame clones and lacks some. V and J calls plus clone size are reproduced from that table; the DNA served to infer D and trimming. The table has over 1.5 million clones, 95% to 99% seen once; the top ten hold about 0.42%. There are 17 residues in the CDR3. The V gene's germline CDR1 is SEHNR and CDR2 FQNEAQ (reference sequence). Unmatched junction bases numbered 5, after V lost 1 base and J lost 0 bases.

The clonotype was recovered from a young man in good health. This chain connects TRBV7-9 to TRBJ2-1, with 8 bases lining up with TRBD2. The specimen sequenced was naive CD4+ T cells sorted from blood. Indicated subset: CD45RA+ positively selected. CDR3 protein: CASSLEVGTSSYNEQFF. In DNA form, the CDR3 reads TGTGCCAGCAGCTTAGAAGTCGGGACTAGCTCCTACAATGAGCAGTTCTTC. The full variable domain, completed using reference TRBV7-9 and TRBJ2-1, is DTGVSQNPRHKITKRGQNVTFRCDPISEHNRLYWYRQTLGQGPEFLTYFQNEAQLEKSRLLSDRFSAERPKGSFSTLEIQRTEQGDSAMYLCASSLEVGTSSYNEQFFGPGTRLTVL.